This entry lists 23 T cell receptor beta chains sequenced from one sample in a study of blood T cell repertoires in COVID-19. The data were produced by immunoSEQ multiplex PCR, yet TCRdb's version contains in-frame clones alone and is incomplete. The sample has approximately 500,000 clones, nearly 90% seen once. Input material: peripheral blood. These receptors originate from a man between 18 and 29 years old with COVID-19, enrolled during active disease.

The V and J genes are TRBV5-1 and TRBJ2-3; 9 positions agree with TRBD2. The CDR3 totals 17 residues. Trimming cost V 3 bases and J 0 bases; bases outside gene matches: 8. Germline V lookup: CDR1 SGHRS, CDR2 YFSETQ. The CDR3: CASSWNVAGASTDTQYF. CDR3 nucleotide sequence: TGCGCCAGCAGCTGGAACGTAGCGGGGGCTAGCACAGATACGCAGTATTTT.

The gene calls are TRBV3-1 (or the pseudogene TRBV3-2) and TRBJ1-6, with D possibly matching TRBD1 (5 bases). V lost 1 base and J lost 7, with 8 bases in between. The CDR3 is 14 residues long. From germline, CDR1 is LGHDT and CDR2 YNNKEL (reference sequence). The CDR3 loop reads CASSQVGGNSPLHF. CDR3 nucleotide sequence: TGTGCCAGCAGCCAAGTGGGGGGGAATTCACCCCTCCACTTT.

The chain links TRBV7-6 to TRBJ1-2; D is unclear. V lost 4 bases and J lost 8, with 17 bases in between. Germline values: CDR1 SGHVS, CDR2 FNYEAQ. This CDR3 contains 14 residues. CDR3 in DNA: TGTGCCAGCAGCTCGGGGTCTCTGACGGGAGGCTACACCTTC. Protein: CASSSGSLTGGYTF.

This clone has only a few counts. The chain is built from TRBV28 and TRBJ2-5; no reliable D call. Germline CDR1 and CDR2: MDHEN and SYDVKM. Trimming stripped 6 bases from V and 0 bases from J, with 23 bases between. This CDR3 has 18 residues. The CDR3 nucleotides are TGTGCCAGCAGCCCTACCCTTTATAAGACACAAAACCAAGAGACCCAGTACTTC. Its translation: CASSPTLYKTQNQETQYF.

The V and J genes are TRBV4-1 and TRBJ1-3, with unresolved D. With 0 bases removed from V and 0 bases from J, the gap between germline ends came to 12 bases. The CDR3 is 17 residues long. Germline values: CDR1 MGHRA, CDR2 YSYEKL. CDR3 bases: TGCGCCAGCAGCCAAGATCGCGGGGATTCCTCTGGAAACACCATATATTTT. Translating it yields CASSQDRGDSSGNTIYF.

V is TRBV7-9 and J is TRBJ1-4; weak D call: TRBD1 (6 bases). The CDR3 contains 16 residues. The V gene lost 1 base and the J gene lost 4 bases, with 13 bases spanning the gap. Germline V lookup: CDR1 SEHNR, CDR2 FQNEAQ (reference sequence). CDR3 in DNA: TGTGCCAGCAGCTTAGTGTTGAGGGGGAGTAATGAAAAACTGTTTTTT. Amino acids: CASSLVLRGSNEKLFF.

The sample holds a few counts of this clone. The V call is TRBV7-3, the J call TRBJ2-1, with TRBD2 matching 9 bases. V lost 2 bases and J lost 6; bases outside the gene matches: 2. This CDR3 has 14 amino acids. Germline V lookup: CDR1 SGHTA, CDR2 FQGTGA. CDR3 nucleotides: TGTGCCAGCAGCTTATTAGCGGGAGTCAATGAGCAGTTCTTC. It encodes CASSLLAGVNEQFF.

CDR3 loop: CASSSDRPNTEAFF. CDR3 bases: TGTGCCAGCAGCTCGGACAGACCGAACACTGAAGCTTTCTTT. The chain is built from TRBV11-2 and TRBJ1-1; maybe TRBD1 (6 bases). The CDR3 totals 14 residues. The V gene's germline CDR1 is SGHAT and CDR2 FQNNGV. V lost 4 bases and J lost 1, with 10 bases in between.

V gene TRBV18 combines with J gene TRBJ2-5, with D maybe TRBD2 (6 bases). The germline V and J ends were trimmed by 0 bases and 3 bases, with 14 bases remaining between them. This CDR3 has 16 amino acids. CDR1 and CDR2 from the germline V gene are KGHSH and LQKENI. In DNA, the CDR3 is TGTGCCAGCTCACCACCCGGCGGGAAGGTAGAAGAGACCCAGTACTTC. Translating it yields CASSPPGGKVEETQYF.

The chain employs TRBV5-1 and TRBJ2-3, with D perhaps TRBD2 (5 bases). V gave up 0 bases and J gave up 3 bases, with 14 bases separating them. Germline CDR1 SGHRS, CDR2 YFSETQ. This CDR3 is built from 16 residues. The CDR3 protein is CASSLAASLGTDTQYF. The DNA for the CDR3 is TGCGCCAGCAGCTTGGCGGCTAGCCTAGGGACAGATACGCAGTATTTT. Based on the CDR3 plus reference TRBV5-1 and TRBJ2-3, the full variable domain is KAGVTQTPRYLIKTRGQQVTLSCSPISGHRSVSWYQQTPGQGLQFLFEYFSETQRNKGNFPGRFSGRQFSNSRSEMNVSTLELGDSALYLCASSLAASLGTDTQYFGPGTRLTVL.

The CDR3 nucleotides are TGTGCCAGCAAGGTCGAAGAGAGCGACTATGGCTACACCTTC. It is translated as CASKVEESDYGYTF. This chain joins TRBV5-5 and TRBJ1-2; D remains unclear. The V gene lost 6 bases and the J gene lost 3 bases, with 15 bases spanning the gap. CDR3 length: 14 amino acids. The germline V gene has CDR1 SGHKS and CDR2 YYEKEE (reference sequence). The complete variable domain, with remaining parts taken from reference TRBV5-5 and TRBJ1-2, reads DAGVTQSPTHLIKTRGQQVTLRCSPISGHKSVSWYQQVLGQGPQFIFQYYEKEERGRGNFPDRFSARQFPNYSSELNVNALLLGDSALYLCASKVEESDYGYTFGSGTRLTVV.

The chain uses TRBV2 and TRBJ2-7; 8 bases are shared with TRBD1. J gave up 0 bases and V 7 bases, and 5 bases lay outside the gene matches. CDR3 length: 14 residues. Germline V CDR1 and CDR2: SNHLY, FYNNEI. The CDR3 DNA is TGTGCCAGCAATTTAGGGACAGGCTCCTACGAGCAGTACTTC. This sequence encodes CASNLGTGSYEQYF.

This chain uses TRBV11-2 with TRBJ2-7; the match to TRBD2 covers 9 bases. Germline values: CDR1 SGHAT, CDR2 FQNNGV. The CDR3 is 13 residues long. V was pared by 3 bases and J by 6 bases, with 3 bases of the junction left unmatched. This CDR3 reads CASSFTLAGEQYF. The CDR3 DNA sequence: TGTGCCAGCAGCTTCACACTAGCGGGCGAGCAGTACTTC.

The chain has TRBV5-6 and TRBJ2-5, with TRBD2 identical over 11 bases. Per the germline V gene, CDR1 is SGHDT and CDR2 is YYEEEE. The CDR3 covers 15 residues. With V trimmed by 3 bases and J by 5 bases, 6 bases remained unmatched. This chain's CDR3 is CASSYVAGGRETQYF. CDR3 sequence (DNA): TGTGCCAGCAGCTATGTAGCGGGGGGGCGGGAGACCCAGTACTTC. The full variable domain, with the rest looked up from reference TRBV5-6 and TRBJ2-5, is DAGVTQSPTHLIKTRGQQVTLRCSPKSGHDTVSWYQQALGQGPQFIFQYYEEEERQRGNFPDRFSGHQFPNYSSELNVNALLLGDSALYLCASSYVAGGRETQYFGPGTRLLVL.

V is TRBV7-9 and J is TRBJ2-5; 10 bases map to TRBD2. The CDR3 has 17 residues. Germline CDR1 is SEHNR and CDR2 is FQNEAQ (reference sequence). V lost 4 bases to trimming and J lost 4 bases; unmatched junction nucleotides: 12. This CDR3 reads CASSSPLAGAFLETQYF. CDR3 coding DNA: TGTGCCAGCAGCTCACCCCTAGCGGGAGCCTTTCTAGAGACCCAGTACTTC.

The rearrangement joins TRBV10-2 to TRBJ1-6, with D perhaps matching TRBD1 (6 bases). The germline V gene encodes CDR1 WSHSY and CDR2 SAAADI. Trimming shortened V by 4 bases and J by 5 bases, and 12 bases separated the two germline ends. The CDR3 length is 15 residues. CDR3 in DNA: TGCGCCAGCAGTGTTAACAGGGTGGATAATTCACCCCTCCACTTT. Translated: CASSVNRVDNSPLHF.

The table lists this clone with a count of one. The chain has TRBV6-5 and TRBJ2-3; maybe TRBD2 (5 bases). Trimming removed 7 bases from V and 2 bases from J, with 7 bases in between. Germline-derived CDR1 and CDR2 are MNHEY and SVGAGI. The CDR3 consists of 12 residues. CDR3 loop: CASMTNTDTQYF. CDR3 DNA sequence: TGTGCCAGCATGACTAACACAGATACGCAGTATTTT.

This clone was seen once. The V gene is TRBV11-2, the J gene TRBJ2-1; 7 bases match TRBD1. The ends lost 1 base at V and 1 base at J; junction bases unmatched: 7. The germline V gene has CDR1 SGHAT and CDR2 FQNNGV. The CDR3 sequence is 17 residues long. Here the CDR3 DNA reads TGTGCCAGCAGCTTAGGTTCGGGCAGGGGGTCCTACAATGAGCAGTTCTTC. Protein sequence: CASSLGSGRGSYNEQFF.

V gene TRBV5-1 combines with J gene TRBJ2-5; D may be TRBD2 (5 bases). Germline CDR1 is SGHRS and CDR2 is YFSETQ. Trimming shortened V by 1 base and J by 1 base, and 17 bases separated the two germline ends. This CDR3 is built from 17 residues. The CDR3 loop reads CASSLISGIIGQETQYF. CDR3 sequence (DNA): TGCGCCAGCAGCTTGATTTCCGGGATTATCGGCCAAGAGACCCAGTACTTC. The full variable domain, its missing parts supplied by reference TRBV5-1 and TRBJ2-5, is KAGVTQTPRYLIKTRGQQVTLSCSPISGHRSVSWYQQTPGQGLQFLFEYFSETQRNKGNFPGRFSGRQFSNSRSEMNVSTLELGDSALYLCASSLISGIIGQETQYFGPGTRLLVL.

The J gene is TRBJ2-1, the V gene TRBV19, with 8 bases lining up with TRBD1. The J segment lost 4 bases and the V segment lost 6 bases, leaving 5 bases of the junction unmatched. CDR1 is LNHDA, CDR2 SQIVND, per germline (reference sequence). The CDR3 spans 14 residues. In nucleotides, the CDR3 is TGTGCCAGTAGGATTCGGACAGGGTACAATGAGCAGTTCTTC. Translating it yields CASRIRTGYNEQFF.

The CDR3 DNA sequence: TGTGCCAGCAGCCAAGGAGATCGTCTCGAGCAGTACTTC. Protein sequence: CASSQGDRLEQYF. The chain joins TRBV4-2 to TRBJ2-7, with D uncertain. Deletions cut 1 base from V and 6 bases from J, with 10 bases between. CDR1 is LGHNA, CDR2 YNFKEQ, per germline. The CDR3 is 13 amino acids.

This chain uses TRBV4-1 with TRBJ2-7; D not resolved. The germline CDR1 and CDR2 sequences are MGHRA and YSYEKL. This CDR3 spans 11 amino acids. V was shortened by 3 bases and J by 11 bases, with 11 bases between the two germline ends. CDR3 nucleotides: TGCGCCAGCAGCCAGGCGGCTAGTAAGTACTTC. This sequence encodes CASSQAASKYF.

The chain recombines TRBV28 with TRBJ1-6; 12 nucleotides match TRBD1. The CDR3 totals 16 residues. V was clipped by 6 bases and J by 4 bases; unmatched bases: 4. Germline V gene data show CDR1 as MDHEN and CDR2 as SYDVKM. The CDR3 bases are TGTGCCAGCAGGGGGACAGGGGGCTCATATAATTCACCCCTCCACTTT. Protein sequence: CASRGTGGSYNSPLHF.